This T cell receptor (beta chain) was captured in a study of siplizumab effects on memory and regulatory T cells. Study-wide results and limits: Greater diversity than memory cells seemed evident in naive T cells, which also appeared to be major alloresponse contributors. About 75-97% of proliferating CD4+ or CD8+ clones had no assignable naive or memory phenotype. A mean of about 72% of mappable alloreactive CD4+ clones were Treg-derived with siplizumab, compared with 25% to 30% in controls. The drug siplizumab significantly decreased the alloreactive sequences that could be traced to unstimulated CD4+ memory cells.

The ends were cut back, 0 bases at V and 2 bases at J, with 15 bases in the middle. The CDR3 has 17 amino acids. CDR1 is MNHEY, CDR2 SMNVEV, per germline (reference sequence). Worth noting for this clone: Its target is unknown.

Measured with immunoSEQ multiplex PCR; TCRdb has only the in-frame clones, and not every one. The sample records tens of thousands of clones, roughly 93% being singletons. Sequenced sample: CD8+ T cells sorted from blood. This receptor was taken from a human donor in good health. The chain carries TRBV27 and TRBJ2-3, with D possibly TRBD1 on 6 matching bases. The CDR3 region is CASSLSPRGPLTDTQYF. The CDR3, as DNA: TGTGCCAGCAGTTTATCCCCCAGGGGACCTCTCACAGATACGCAGTATTTT.